This T cell receptor (beta chain) was sequenced in a study of read filtering for tumor transcriptome and immune sequencing. The CDR3 runs 14 residues. Germline V gene data show CDR1 as SGHNT and CDR2 as YENEEA. The germline V and J ends were trimmed by 5 bases and 10 bases, with 18 bases remaining between them. The library was built from roughly 400 ng RNA with molecular barcoded adaptors for alpha/delta and beta/gamma chains. MiXCR, applied by TCRdb to the reads, yields one record per CDR3 protein. The profile shows approximately 23,000 distinct CDR3 sequences, approximately 22% of them singletons. About this clonotype: Only one base separates this from a far larger clonotype, so it likely reflects a read error.

The chain recombines TRBV11-3 with TRBJ2-1; D call uncertain. The sequenced sample consisted of a population of CD138-negative cells sorted from bone marrow. The receptor comes from a donor at least 40 years old with multiple myeloma. The CDR3 here is CASSKNGVSYEQFF. The DNA of the CDR3 is TGTGCCAGCAGCAAGAATGGCGTATCCTACGAGCAGTTCTTC.